The 24 T cell receptor beta chains reported below all come from one sample, sequenced in a study of post-analysis software for immune sequencing data. Study-level results: Patients had higher frequencies than controls of roughly 5 TRBV segments, including TRBV5-6, TRBV5-1 and TRBV20-1.

Unique molecular identifiers were carried by the TCR beta cDNA libraries. TCRdb passed the PCR reads through MiXCR, listing each CDR3 protein once. The table has more than 500,000 distinct CDR3 sequences, around a third seen once; the top ten hold about 5.6%. These TCRs are of unknown antigen specificity. Input material: blood. The receptor source for this set is a girl aged 2-17 years with multiple sclerosis.

As DNA, the CDR3 is TGTGCCAGCGGAAGAACGGACAGGGCTCAAGAGACCCAGTACTTC. It codes for CASGRTDRAQETQYF. This chain links TRBV28 with TRBJ2-5; 8 nucleotides align to TRBD1. V trimming: 8 bases; J trimming: 2 bases; junction bases outside the gene matches: 10. In germline, CDR1 is MDHEN, CDR2 SYDVKM. The CDR3 is 15 residues long.

This clonotype was seen a handful of times. The genes are TRBV5-1 and TRBJ2-7, with 10 positions matching TRBD2. The CDR3 sequence is 14 residues long. Germline V gene lookup returns CDR1 SGHRS and CDR2 YFSETQ. The V and J ends lost 7 bases and 2 bases, in that order; junction bases with no gene match: 6. The CDR3 bases are TGCGCCAGCCAGATAGCGGGGGGCGCCTACGAGCAGTACTTC. It encodes CASQIAGGAYEQYF.

This clonotype was counted only a few times. As DNA, the CDR3 is TGTGCCAGCAGCTCGGGAAGGGGACAGGGTTACTCCTACGAGCAGTACTTC. Amino acids: CASSSGRGQGYSYEQYF. The chain combines TRBV5-6 with TRBJ2-7; 9 bases are shared with TRBD1. The CDR3 spans 17 residues. Germline CDR1 reads SGHDT; CDR2 reads YYEEEE. V dropped 3 bases and J dropped 0; count of bases not matched to a gene: 10.

This clonotype has more than one count but fewer than ten. The chain joins TRBV12-3 or TRBV12-4 to TRBJ2-1, with TRBD1 matching 8 bases. After removal of 6 bases from V and 2 bases from J, the junction contained 12 bases not matched to a gene. The CDR3 has 17 amino acids. The CDR3 protein is CASSRATGVGAYNEQFF. CDR3 coding DNA: TGTGCCAGCAGCCGTGCGACAGGGGTCGGGGCCTACAATGAGCAGTTCTTC.

The rearrangement uses TRBV11-3 and TRBJ2-1, with 12 bases that match TRBD2. CDR1 is SGHNT and CDR2 is YENEEA in the germline V gene. CDR3 length: 19 residues. The V segment lost 6 bases and the J segment 2 bases; nucleotides outside the gene matches: 14. In DNA form, the CDR3 reads TGTGCCAGCAGTTTAACTAGCGGGGGGCGGGATTACACCTACAATGAGCAGTTCTTC. Protein sequence: CASSLTSGGRDYTYNEQFF.

The V gene is TRBV10-3, the J gene TRBJ2-2, with D maybe TRBD2 (6 bases). The V gene's germline CDR1 is ENHRY and CDR2 SYGVKD. V gave up 11 bases and J gave up 5 bases, with 15 bases separating them. The CDR3 covers 13 residues. CDR3 region: CAGTDGGTGELFF. The CDR3 nucleotides read TGTGCCGGAACCGATGGGGGGACCGGGGAGCTGTTTTTT.

The genes are TRBV12-3 or TRBV12-4 and TRBJ2-7; no definite D call. V gave up 3 bases and J gave up 6 bases, with 9 bases separating them. The CDR3 extends over 12 amino acids. CDR3 nucleotides: TGTGCCAGCAGTTTTCTCCGTGGCGAGCAGTACTTC. Protein: CASSFLRGEQYF.

There are a few counts of this clonotype. The rearrangement links TRBV3-1 to TRBJ1-1; D is unclear. Germline loops: CDR1 LGHDT, CDR2 YNNKEL (reference sequence). The CDR3 sequence is 11 residues long. V shed 0 bases and J shed 11 bases, with 7 bases lying between them. The CDR3 spells CASSQEGVAFF. The CDR3 coding sequence is TGTGCCAGCAGCCAAGAGGGAGTCGCTTTCTTT.

J is TRBJ1-1 and V is TRBV14; 7 bases map to TRBD1. J gave up 2 bases and V 2 bases, and 2 bases lay outside the gene matches. CDR3 length: 14 amino acids. The germline V gene has CDR1 SGHDN and CDR2 FVKESK. CDR3 sequence reads: CASSQKGANTEAFF. CDR3 DNA: TGTGCCAGCAGCCAAAAGGGGGCTAACACTGAAGCTTTCTTT.

The genes are TRBV10-3 and TRBJ2-3, with 13 bases that match TRBD2. CDR3 size: 15 residues. Trimming removed 4 bases from V and 7 bases from J; junction bases left unmatched: 5. CDR1 ENHRY and CDR2 SYGVKD come from the germline V gene. The CDR3: CAISGPGLAGHTQYF. DNA for the CDR3: TGTGCCATCAGTGGGCCGGGACTAGCGGGGCATACGCAGTATTTT.

This sequence joins TRBV20-1 and TRBJ2-3; maybe TRBD2 (5 bases). Germline CDR1 is DFQATT and CDR2 is SNEGSKA (reference sequence). This CDR3 region has 16 residues. Trimming removed 3 bases at V and 0 bases at J, with 16 bases between. CDR3 amino acids: CSASPLSAFSTDTQYF. The CDR3 region has the DNA TGCAGTGCTAGCCCCCTTAGCGCGTTTAGCACAGATACGCAGTATTTT.

The V and J genes are TRBV29-1 and TRBJ1-2; D unclear. CDR1 and CDR2 from the germline V gene are SQVTM and ANQGSEA. The CDR3 runs to 12 residues. Trimming shortened V by 6 bases and J by 0 bases, and 8 bases separated the two germline ends. CDR3 bases: TGCAGCGTCCCGGTGGCTAACTATGGCTACACCTTC. Encoded protein: CSVPVANYGYTF.

This clonotype showed up just a few times. This chain joins TRBV7-9 and TRBJ1-2; D gene unclear. Germline values: CDR1 SEHNR, CDR2 FQNEAQ (reference sequence). V gave up 8 bases and J gave up 4 bases, with 14 bases separating them. This CDR3 spans 13 amino acids. CDR3 DNA: TGTGCCAGCCACCTCTTAGATGGCTATGGCTACACCTTC. Translating gives CASHLLDGYGYTF.

The DNA for the CDR3 is TGTGCCAGCAGCCGGGGACAGGGTATCGGGGAGCAGTACTTC. The encoded protein is CASSRGQGIGEQYF. The chain has TRBV7-9 and TRBJ2-7; 9 bases line up with TRBD1. V shed 5 bases and J 7 bases; nucleotides not matched to a gene: 9. Germline values: CDR1 SEHNR, CDR2 FQNEAQ (reference sequence). The CDR3 extends over 14 amino acids.

The chain couples TRBV2 to TRBJ1-2; TRBD1 is a possible D gene (5 bases). The germline V and J ends were trimmed by 6 bases and 0 bases, with 11 bases remaining between them. The CDR3 is 14 residues long. Germline values: CDR1 SNHLY, CDR2 FYNNEI. The CDR3 sequence is CASRAGITNYGYTF. CDR3 nucleotide sequence: TGTGCCAGCAGGGCAGGGATTACTAACTATGGCTACACCTTC.

V gene TRBV20-1 combines with J gene TRBJ2-4, with D maybe TRBD2 (5 bases). The J call could be wrong; TRBJ2-7 is a better fit for the DNA end. The V gene's germline CDR1 is DFQATT and CDR2 SNEGSKA (reference sequence). The CDR3 has 16 residues. As DNA, the CDR3 is TGCAGTGCTAGAGATCTCGCCGGGGTCTTGGGATACGAGCAGTACTTC. Its protein product is CSARDLAGVLGYEQYF.

J is TRBJ2-7 and V is TRBV5-1; tentative D call: TRBD1 (6 bases). The J call may be in error: the DNA end matches TRBJ2-4 better. CDR3 length: 15 amino acids. The V gene's germline CDR1 is SGHRS and CDR2 YFSETQ. CDR3 residues: CASSLGGGQSNIQYF. The CDR3 region has the DNA TGCGCCAGCAGCTTGGGTGGGGGACAAAGTAACATTCAGTACTTC.

The rearrangement joins TRBV7-8 to TRBJ2-7; possible D gene TRBD1, 8 bases. V shed 5 bases and J shed 7 bases, with 21 bases lying between them. The CDR3 consists of 15 residues. Germline V CDR1 and CDR2: SGHVS, FQNEAQ. In DNA, the CDR3 is TGTGCCAGCAGCCGGGGGAACAGGGGGGGAGGTGAGCAGTACTTC. Translation: CASSRGNRGGGEQYF. The full variable domain, rest sourced from reference TRBV7-8 and TRBJ2-7, is GAGVSQSPRYKVAKRGQDVALRCDPISGHVSLFWYQQALGQGPEFLTYFQNEAQLDKSGLPSDRFFAERPEGSVSTLKIQRTQQEDSAVYLCASSRGNRGGGEQYFGPGTRLTVT.

The V call is TRBV20-1, the J call TRBJ2-1, with 14 bases identical to TRBD2. Germline values: CDR1 DFQATT, CDR2 SNEGSKA (reference sequence). The CDR3 has 15 amino acids. Losses at the gene ends were 6 bases for V and 8 bases for J; bases not matched to a gene: 9. The CDR3 DNA is TGCAGTGCCCCCCCGACTAGCGGGGGGGCTCATGAGCAGTTCTTC. This gives the protein CSAPPTSGGAHEQFF.

At least ten counts were recorded for this clonotype. The J gene is TRBJ2-3, the V gene TRBV7-9; 8 bases match TRBD1. Trimming took 4 bases from V and 4 from J; bases not matched to a gene: 4. The CDR3 is made up of 14 amino acids. Germline assignment: CDR1 SEHNR and CDR2 FQNEAQ (reference sequence). CDR3 DNA: TGTGCCAGCAGCTCAGGGGGCAGCGCAGATACGCAGTATTTT. This sequence encodes CASSSGGSADTQYF.

The rearrangement joins TRBV20-1 to TRBJ1-1; D uncertain. The V gene lost 6 bases and the J gene lost 4 bases, with 18 bases spanning the gap. This CDR3 has 14 residues. CDR1 and CDR2 from the germline V gene are DFQATT and SNEGSKA (reference sequence). The CDR3 DNA reads TGCAGTGCCAAACGGACGGCGGTGGGCACTGAAGCTTTCTTT. This encodes CSAKRTAVGTEAFF.

The chain recombines TRBV6-6 with TRBJ1-2; unclear D gene. Trimming stripped 3 bases from V and 8 bases from J, with 10 bases between. CDR1 and CDR2 from the germline V gene are MNHNY and SVGAGI (reference sequence). CDR3 length: 12 amino acids. In DNA, the CDR3 is TGTGCCAGCAGTTATGGCGGGTCCGGCTACACCTTC. Its translation: CASSYGGSGYTF.

The rearrangement uses TRBV3-1 and TRBJ1-1; possible D gene TRBD1, 5 bases. V lost 3 bases and J lost 2, with 13 bases in between. Germline CDR1 LGHDT, CDR2 YNNKEL (reference sequence). The CDR3 is 15 amino acids. CDR3 sequence: CASSHPGAGNTEAFF. In nucleotides, the CDR3 is TGTGCCAGCAGCCATCCCGGGGCGGGTAACACTGAAGCTTTCTTT.

This clonotype was detected ten times or more. This chain joins TRBV6-5 and TRBJ2-7; D is ambiguous. Germline V gene data show CDR1 as MNHEY and CDR2 as SVGAGI. The CDR3 length is 15 residues. The V end was cut by 11 bases, the J end by 2 bases, with 22 bases between. CDR3 in amino acids: CAGPRVFGFAYEQYF. The CDR3 DNA reads TGTGCCGGACCACGTGTTTTCGGGTTCGCCTACGAGCAGTACTTC.